Below, 12 T cell receptor beta chains from the same sample are listed, as sequenced in a study of cytomegalovirus exposure and HLA in healthy donors. The protocol was immunoSEQ multiplex PCR, while the TCRdb copy is restricted to in-frame clones and leaves out a portion. The sample holds approximately 200,000 clones; about 81% are singletons and the top ten take 0.95% to 1.5%. The sample taken for sequencing was PBMCs. The receptor source for this set is a woman aged 30 to 39 in good health and CMV-seronegative.

The chain couples TRBV7-7 to TRBJ2-2; D possibly corresponds to TRBD1 (6 bases). Germline values: CDR1 SSHAT, CDR2 FNYEAQ (reference sequence). The CDR3 is 15 amino acids. Trimming took off 5 bases at V and 4 bases at J, with 14 bases between the two ends. The CDR3 here is CASSPTWTVTGELFF. CDR3 sequence (DNA): TGTGCCAGCAGCCCGACTTGGACAGTCACCGGGGAGCTGTTTTTT.

This rearrangement joins TRBV30 to TRBJ1-6; D call uncertain. Germline loops: CDR1 GTSNPN, CDR2 SVGIG (reference sequence). V was pared by 2 bases and J by 7 bases, with 3 bases between. The length of the CDR3 is 11 residues. The CDR3: CAWSRNSPLHF. CDR3 DNA sequence: TGTGCCTGGAGTCGGAATTCACCCCTCCACTTT.

The CDR3 DNA follows: TGCGCCAGCAGCCAGCAGGGGTTTAGGGAGACCCAGTACTTC. It translates to CASSQQGFRETQYF. The rearrangement uses TRBV4-1 and TRBJ2-5, with a weak D call TRBD1 (6 bases). The germline V gene has CDR1 MGHRA and CDR2 YSYEKL. This CDR3 has 14 amino acids. The V gene lost 3 bases and the J gene lost 5 bases, with 13 bases spanning the gap.

The chain carries TRBV5-4 and TRBJ2-5; TRBD2 matches at 10 bases. The V gene end was trimmed by 2 bases and the J gene end by 2 bases; junction bases not matched to a gene: 9. Germline loops: CDR1 SGHNT, CDR2 YYREEE (reference sequence). This CDR3 has 17 amino acids. CDR3 DNA sequence: TGTGCCAGCAGCTTACGGTTGGCTAGCGGGGGACAAGAGACCCAGTACTTC. Protein sequence: CASSLRLASGGQETQYF. Full variable domain (missing parts from reference TRBV5-4 and TRBJ2-5): ETGVTQSPTHLIKTRGQQVTLRCSSQSGHNTVSWYQQALGQGPQFIFQYYREEENGRGNFPPRFSGLQFPNYSSELNVNALELDDSALYLCASSLRLASGGQETQYFGPGTRLLVL.

The chain employs TRBV4-1 and TRBJ2-5; possible D gene TRBD1, 6 bases. Trimming stripped 4 bases from V and 2 bases from J, with 11 bases between. The CDR3 is 14 residues long. Germline V lookup: CDR1 MGHRA, CDR2 YSYEKL. The CDR3 sequence: CASSLRTEQETQYF. In DNA, the CDR3 is TGCGCCAGCAGCCTTCGGACAGAACAAGAGACCCAGTACTTC.

This clone has a single count. This sequence joins TRBV7-9 and TRBJ1-5; 10 nucleotides match TRBD1. CDR1 and CDR2 from the germline V gene are SEHNR and FQNEAQ (reference sequence). This CDR3 has 16 residues. V was clipped by 6 bases and J by 0 bases; unmatched bases: 5. The CDR3 DNA sequence: TGTGCCAGCAGTCGGACAGGGGGTTATAGCAATCAGCCCCAGCATTTT. As protein: CASSRTGGYSNQPQHF.

V gene TRBV7-9 combines with J gene TRBJ1-1; D is unclear. The CDR3 contains 18 residues. Germline V gives CDR1 SEHNR, CDR2 FQNEAQ (reference sequence). Trimming removed 1 base at V and 6 bases at J, with 24 bases between. CDR3 region: CASSLELGLQPRAPEAFF. The CDR3 bases are TGTGCCAGCAGCTTAGAATTAGGGCTACAGCCGCGGGCCCCTGAAGCTTTCTTT.

The rearrangement joins TRBV27 to TRBJ1-1; D not resolved. The CDR3 has 13 amino acids. From germline, CDR1 is MNHEY and CDR2 SMNVEV (reference sequence). Trimming took off 8 bases at V and 0 bases at J, with 10 bases between the two ends. The CDR3 sequence is CASRWAMNTEAFF. CDR3 bases: TGTGCCAGCCGATGGGCCATGAACACTGAAGCTTTCTTT.

The chain recombines TRBV27 with TRBJ2-2, with 7 bases that match TRBD1. CDR3 length: 17 amino acids. The germline CDR1 and CDR2 sequences are MNHEY and SMNVEV (reference sequence). V trimming: 8 bases; J trimming: 2 bases; junction bases outside the gene matches: 14. CDR3 sequence reads: CASWGHGTARNTGELFF. The DNA for the CDR3 is TGTGCCAGCTGGGGACATGGGACAGCCAGAAACACCGGGGAGCTGTTTTTT.

The chain is built from TRBV27 and TRBJ2-7; D perhaps matches TRBD1 (6 bases). The CDR3 totals 13 residues. V was shortened by 4 bases and J by 3 bases, with 10 bases between the two germline ends. Per the germline V gene, CDR1 is MNHEY and CDR2 is SMNVEV (reference sequence). CDR3 sequence (DNA): TGTGCCAGCAGTTGGGGCAGGGGCTACGAGCAGTACTTC. Translated: CASSWGRGYEQYF.

The V gene is TRBV7-2, the J gene TRBJ1-5; TRBD1 aligns across 8 bases. This CDR3 has 15 residues. After removal of 1 base from V and 4 bases from J, the junction contained 3 bases not matched to a gene. CDR1 is SGHTA and CDR2 is FQGNSA in the germline V gene. The CDR3 region is CASSLGGQANQPQHF. DNA of the CDR3: TGTGCCAGCAGCTTAGGGGGACAGGCGAATCAGCCCCAGCATTTT.

CDR3 region: CASSPDLTSATDTQYF. As DNA, the CDR3 is TGTGCCAGCAGCCCCGACTTGACTAGCGCGACAGATACGCAGTATTTT. This chain links TRBV5-4 with TRBJ2-3; 8 nucleotides align to TRBD2. Per the germline V gene, CDR1 is SGHNT and CDR2 is YYREEE (reference sequence). This CDR3 comprises 16 residues. J lost 3 bases, V lost 4 bases, and 10 bases had no gene match. The full variable domain, rest sourced from reference TRBV5-4 and TRBJ2-3, is ETGVTQSPTHLIKTRGQQVTLRCSSQSGHNTVSWYQQALGQGPQFIFQYYREEENGRGNFPPRFSGLQFPNYSSELNVNALELDDSALYLCASSPDLTSATDTQYFGPGTRLTVL.